The text below deals with one TCR beta chain. CDR3 size: 13 residues. Trimming removed 7 bases at V and 4 bases at J, with 13 bases between. Germline V gene data show CDR1 as SNHLY and CDR2 as FYNNEI. TCRdb's table, derived via immunoSEQ multiplex PCR, lists solely in-frame clones and lacks some. Among about 87,000 clones listed, about 85% were seen once. The record originates from a study of blood T cell repertoires in COVID-19. The chain joins TRBV2 to TRBJ2-5; possible D gene TRBD1, 5 bases. Sample: peripheral blood. The TCR sequence derives from a woman over 75 with COVID-19, enrolled during active disease. For the CDR3, the DNA is TGTGCCAGCAATCAGGGTATCACAGAGACCCAGTACTTC. Translating it yields CASNQGITETQYF. The variable domain in full, completed from reference TRBV2 and TRBJ2-5, reads EPEVTQTPSHQVTQMGQEVILRCVPISNHLYFYWYRQILGQKVEFLVSFYNNEISEKSEIFDDQFSVERPDGSNFTLKIRSTKLEDSAMYFCASNQGITETQYFGPGTRLLVL.